A selection of T cell receptor beta chains follows, all from one sample in a study of a mutant IDH1 vaccine in newly diagnosed glioma. These receptors have no known antigen. Some clones are missing from TCRdb's copy, which holds only in-frame ones; the method was immunoSEQ multiplex PCR. The sample yields tens of thousands of clones, roughly 80% seen once. This material consisted of PBMCs, taken from a glioma patient whose treatment included an IDH1 peptide vaccine. These TCRs come from a man aged 25-45 years with glioma. Both conserved end residues are part of each CDR3. D genes are given only for firm matches. Expanded clones are given a class, and other clones once, few, many or no size at all.

len: 15
j_gene: TRBJ1-4
v_gene: TRBV7-9
abundance: -
d_gene: -
CDR3nt: TGTGCCAGCAGCGCTCACGCTGGGTCTAATGAAAAACTGTTTTTT
CDR3aa: CASSAHAGSNEKLFF

len: 14
j_gene: TRBJ1-4
v_gene: TRBV6-1
abundance: once
d_gene: -
CDR3nt: TGTGCCAGCAGTATAGACCGGGGCGAAGAAAAACTGTTTTTT
CDR3aa: CASSIDRGEEKLFF

len: 15
j_gene: TRBJ1-1
v_gene: TRBV28
abundance: -
d_gene: TRBD1
CDR3nt: TGTGCCAGCAGTACTGCAGGGGGCGCGTACACTGAAGCTTTCTTT
CDR3aa: CASSTAGGAYTEAFF

len: 14
j_gene: TRBJ2-5
v_gene: TRBV28
abundance: -
d_gene: TRBD2
CDR3nt: TGTGCCAGCAGTTTTGCGCGGGAGGTAGAGACCCAGTACTTC
CDR3aa: CASSFAREVETQYF

len: 15
j_gene: TRBJ2-1
v_gene: TRBV7-6
abundance: -
d_gene: -
CDR3nt: TGTGCCAGCAGCTTAGTTGGGGGCCCGGAGAATGAGCAGTTCTTC
CDR3aa: CASSLVGGPENEQFF

len: 14
j_gene: TRBJ1-6
v_gene: TRBV5-5
abundance: few
d_gene: -
CDR3nt: TGTGCCAGCAGCTCCCCCGGGGTGAATTCACCCCTCCACTTT
CDR3aa: CASSSPGVNSPLHF

len: 15
j_gene: TRBJ1-2
v_gene: TRBV6-1
abundance: few
d_gene: TRBD1
CDR3nt: TGTGCCAGCAGTGACCAGGGGACAGGGGCCTATGGCTACACCTTC
CDR3aa: CASSDQGTGAYGYTF

len: 19
j_gene: TRBJ1-5
v_gene: TRBV28
abundance: -
d_gene: TRBD1
CDR3nt: TGTGCCAGCAGCACCGCCGGACAGGGGGGGCTGCGGAGCAATCAGCCCCAGCATTTT
CDR3aa: CASSTAGQGGLRSNQPQHF

len: 15
j_gene: TRBJ2-7
v_gene: TRBV6-5
abundance: -
d_gene: TRBD1
CDR3nt: TGTGCCAGCAGTTACTCGAGGACAGGGAAAGGCGAGCAGTACTTC
CDR3aa: CASSYSRTGKGEQYF

len: 14
j_gene: TRBJ2-3
v_gene: TRBV5-1
abundance: -
d_gene: -
CDR3nt: TGCGCCAGCAGCTGGACAGCCTCCACAGATACGCAGTATTTT
CDR3aa: CASSWTASTDTQYF

len: 14
j_gene: TRBJ2-7
v_gene: TRBV18
abundance: -
d_gene: TRBD2
CDR3nt: TGTGCCAGCTCACCGGGACTAGACTCCTACGAGCAGTACTTC
CDR3aa: CASSPGLDSYEQYF

len: 13
j_gene: TRBJ2-2
v_gene: TRBV6-5
abundance: -
d_gene: -
CDR3nt: TGTGCCAGCAGTTTAGGGGGTACCGGGGAGCTGTTTTTT
CDR3aa: CASSLGGTGELFF

len: 13
j_gene: TRBJ1-1
v_gene: TRBV29-1
abundance: -
d_gene: -
CDR3nt: TGCAGCGTTGAAGTAAGCGTGAACACTGAAGCTTTCTTT
CDR3aa: CSVEVSVNTEAFF

len: 14
j_gene: TRBJ1-4
v_gene: TRBV6-6
abundance: -
d_gene: TRBD1
CDR3nt: TGTGCCAGCAGTTCGGACAGGAGTAATGAAAAACTGTTTTTT
CDR3aa: CASSSDRSNEKLFF

len: 17
j_gene: TRBJ1-5
v_gene: TRBV15
abundance: -
d_gene: -
CDR3nt: TGTGCCACCAGCAGAGATTTGGCGGGCTTTAGCAATCAGCCCCAGCATTTT
CDR3aa: CATSRDLAGFSNQPQHF

len: 13
j_gene: TRBJ1-1
v_gene: TRBV29-1
abundance: many
d_gene: -
CDR3nt: TGCAGCGTTGAAGAACCAGGGGTCACTGAAGCTTTCTTT
CDR3aa: CSVEEPGVTEAFF

len: 14
j_gene: TRBJ1-1
v_gene: TRBV2
abundance: -
d_gene: TRBD1
CDR3nt: TGTGCCAGCAGTTGGGACAGCCCGAACACTGAAGCTTTCTTT
CDR3aa: CASSWDSPNTEAFF

len: 18
j_gene: TRBJ2-4
v_gene: TRBV5-1
abundance: -
d_gene: TRBD1
CDR3nt: TGCGCCAGCAGCTTCCAGGGACTCGCCGGGACAGGGATCGACATTCAGTACTTC
CDR3aa: CASSFQGLAGTGIDIQYF

len: 15
j_gene: TRBJ1-5
v_gene: TRBV7-2
abundance: few
d_gene: TRBD1
CDR3nt: TGTGCCAGCAGCTTTTACAGGGGTAGCAATCAGCCCCAGCATTTT
CDR3aa: CASSFYRGSNQPQHF

len: 11
j_gene: TRBJ2-7
v_gene: TRBV27
abundance: -
d_gene: -
CDR3nt: TGTGCCAGCAGTTCAGGCTACGAGCAGTACTTC
CDR3aa: CASSSGYEQYF

len: 11
j_gene: TRBJ1-1
v_gene: TRBV27
abundance: -
d_gene: -
CDR3nt: TGTGCCACCTTCACCCGGCTCGAAGCTTTCTTT
CDR3aa: CATFTRLEAFF

len: 16
j_gene: TRBJ2-2
v_gene: TRBV5-4
abundance: -
d_gene: TRBD2
CDR3nt: TGTGCCAGCAGCTTTAGCGGGAGGGCCAGGGGCGGGGAGCTGTTTTTT
CDR3aa: CASSFSGRARGGELFF

len: 14
j_gene: TRBJ2-3
v_gene: TRBV7-9
abundance: -
d_gene: -
CDR3nt: TGTGCCAGCAGCCGTACGCGGGACACAGATACGCAGTATTTT
CDR3aa: CASSRTRDTDTQYF

len: 13
j_gene: TRBJ2-3
v_gene: TRBV7-9
abundance: medium-sized
d_gene: -
CDR3nt: TGTGCCAGCAGACTGAAAACCACAGATACGCAGTATTTT
CDR3aa: CASRLKTTDTQYF

len: 11
j_gene: TRBJ1-2
v_gene: TRBV6-6
abundance: -
d_gene: -
CDR3nt: TGTGCCAGCGGGTCGGACTATGGCTACACCTTC
CDR3aa: CASGSDYGYTF

len: 17
j_gene: TRBJ2-1
v_gene: TRBV9
abundance: -
d_gene: -
CDR3nt: TGTGCCAGCAGCGTAGTAGAGTGGCGGAGCTCCTACAATGAGCAGTTCTTC
CDR3aa: CASSVVEWRSSYNEQFF

len: 14
j_gene: TRBJ2-7
v_gene: TRBV29-1
abundance: once
d_gene: TRBD2
CDR3nt: TGCAGCGTTACCTTTAGCGGGGCTCGGGGCGAGCAGTACTTC
CDR3aa: CSVTFSGARGEQYF

len: 14
j_gene: TRBJ2-3
v_gene: TRBV7-2
abundance: -
d_gene: -
CDR3nt: TGTGCCAGCAGCTTAGGCCACGGGACAGATACGCAGTATTTT
CDR3aa: CASSLGHGTDTQYF

len: 12
j_gene: TRBJ2-1
v_gene: TRBV28
abundance: -
d_gene: -
CDR3nt: TGTGCCAGCAGTGACCCGGGGTCATGGCAGTTCTTC
CDR3aa: CASSDPGSWQFF

len: 13
j_gene: TRBJ2-1
v_gene: TRBV11-2
abundance: once
d_gene: -
CDR3nt: TGTGCCAGCAGCTTATTTGAGGGGAATGAGCAGTTCTTC
CDR3aa: CASSLFEGNEQFF

len: 17
j_gene: TRBJ2-3
v_gene: TRBV4-3
abundance: -
d_gene: TRBD2
CDR3nt: TGCGCCAGCAGCCCCGCTGGGGGGGGGTCTAGCACAGATACGCAGTATTTT
CDR3aa: CASSPAGGGSSTDTQYF

len: 14
j_gene: TRBJ1-5
v_gene: TRBV7-9
abundance: few
d_gene: -
CDR3nt: TGTGCCAGCAGCGACGGACAGTACAATCAGCCCCAGCATTTT
CDR3aa: CASSDGQYNQPQHF

len: 13
j_gene: TRBJ2-7
v_gene: TRBV21-1
abundance: few
d_gene: -
CDR3nt: TGTGCCAGCAGCAAGGACGGGACCTACGAGCAGTACTTC
CDR3aa: CASSKDGTYEQYF

len: 13
j_gene: TRBJ1-5
v_gene: TRBV28
abundance: -
d_gene: -
CDR3nt: TGTGCCAGCAACAACAGGGGCAATCAGCCCCAGCATTTT
CDR3aa: CASNNRGNQPQHF

len: 18
j_gene: TRBJ2-4
v_gene: TRBV28
abundance: -
d_gene: TRBD2
CDR3nt: TGTGCCAGCAGACCCTGGACTAGCGGGAGGTTAGCCAAAAACATTCAGTACTTC
CDR3aa: CASRPWTSGRLAKNIQYF

len: 18
j_gene: TRBJ2-3
v_gene: TRBV5-4
abundance: -
d_gene: TRBD2
CDR3nt: TGTGCCAGCAGCTTGGCCACGACTAGCGGGGGCGCGGCAGATACGCAGTATTTT
CDR3aa: CASSLATTSGGAADTQYF

len: 15
j_gene: TRBJ2-5
v_gene: TRBV9
abundance: -
d_gene: -
CDR3nt: TGTGCCAGCAGCGTAGTGTGGGGGGACCAAGAGACCCAGTACTTC
CDR3aa: CASSVVWGDQETQYF

len: 12
j_gene: TRBJ1-1
v_gene: TRBV6-1
abundance: -
d_gene: -
CDR3nt: TGTGCCAGCCCTGACAGGTACACTGAAGCTTTCTTT
CDR3aa: CASPDRYTEAFF

len: 15
j_gene: TRBJ2-5
v_gene: TRBV6-1
abundance: -
d_gene: TRBD2
CDR3nt: TGTGCCAGCAGTATGAGGGGACTAGCGGTGGAGACCCAGTACTTC
CDR3aa: CASSMRGLAVETQYF

len: 17
j_gene: TRBJ1-2
v_gene: TRBV2
abundance: -
d_gene: -
CDR3nt: TGTGCCAGCAGTGAAGGTGTCCCCCGGGGGTCGGGGTATGGCTACACCTTC
CDR3aa: CASSEGVPRGSGYGYTF

len: 16
j_gene: TRBJ2-1
v_gene: TRBV4-3
abundance: -
d_gene: -
CDR3nt: TGCGCCAGCAGCCAAGTTGGGGGGTCAGAATATGCCGAGCAGTTCTTC
CDR3aa: CASSQVGGSEYAEQFF

len: 13
j_gene: TRBJ2-3
v_gene: TRBV10-1
abundance: -
d_gene: TRBD2
CDR3nt: TGCGCCAGCGGGGGGGAGGCTCGGGATACGCAGTATTTT
CDR3aa: CASGGEARDTQYF

len: 18
j_gene: TRBJ1-1
v_gene: TRBV14
abundance: -
d_gene: TRBD1
CDR3nt: TGTGCCAGCAGCCAAGATGGGTGGGACAGGGGGATCAGAACTGAAGCTTTCTTT
CDR3aa: CASSQDGWDRGIRTEAFF

len: 14
j_gene: TRBJ2-7
v_gene: TRBV27
abundance: -
d_gene: TRBD2
CDR3nt: TGTGCCAGCAGTCCGGGACTAGTCTCCTACGAGCAGTACTTC
CDR3aa: CASSPGLVSYEQYF

len: 13
j_gene: TRBJ2-7
v_gene: TRBV27
abundance: -
d_gene: -
CDR3nt: TGTGCCAGCGGGGGCTTGGGGGCGCACGAGCAGTACTTC
CDR3aa: CASGGLGAHEQYF

len: 13
j_gene: TRBJ2-3
v_gene: TRBV7-8
abundance: -
d_gene: -
CDR3nt: TGTGCCAGCAGCCCTGGACCCGCGGATACGCAGTATTTT
CDR3aa: CASSPGPADTQYF

len: 15
j_gene: TRBJ1-3
v_gene: TRBV27
abundance: -
d_gene: -
CDR3nt: TGTGCCAGCACCTCAACAGGGAGCTCTGGAAACACCATATATTTT
CDR3aa: CASTSTGSSGNTIYF

len: 15
j_gene: TRBJ2-5
v_gene: TRBV7-6
abundance: -
d_gene: -
CDR3nt: TGTGCCAGCAGCTATGGGCCTGACCGGGGGGAGACCCAGTACTTC
CDR3aa: CASSYGPDRGETQYF

len: 18
j_gene: TRBJ2-2
v_gene: TRBV15
abundance: -
d_gene: TRBD2
CDR3nt: TGTGCCACCAGCAGAGGGCTAGCGGGGGGCCGTTGGACCGGGGAGCTGTTTTTT
CDR3aa: CATSRGLAGGRWTGELFF

len: 13
j_gene: TRBJ2-7
v_gene: TRBV7-6
abundance: -
d_gene: -
CDR3nt: TGTGCCAGCAGCCTAGGACCCAACTACGAGCAGTACTTC
CDR3aa: CASSLGPNYEQYF

len: 15
j_gene: TRBJ2-7
v_gene: TRBV2
abundance: -
d_gene: TRBD2
CDR3nt: TGTGCCAGCAGTGATCCGGGACTAGTAGGCTTCGAGCAGTACTTC
CDR3aa: CASSDPGLVGFEQYF

len: 18
j_gene: TRBJ1-4
v_gene: TRBV7-9
abundance: -
d_gene: -
CDR3nt: TGTGCCAGCAGCTTGGTAGAGGGGCCGCGGGGGTCTAATGAAAAACTGTTTTTT
CDR3aa: CASSLVEGPRGSNEKLFF

len: 13
j_gene: TRBJ1-2
v_gene: TRBV29-1
abundance: -
d_gene: -
CDR3nt: TGCAGCGCCGGTAGACCCCCTCCGGCTGGCTACACCTTC
CDR3aa: CSAGRPPPAGYTF

len: 15
j_gene: TRBJ2-1
v_gene: TRBV2
abundance: -
d_gene: TRBD2
CDR3nt: TGTGCCAGCAGTCTAGCGGGAGGTGTAAGGAATGAGCAGTTCTTC
CDR3aa: CASSLAGGVRNEQFF

len: 17
j_gene: TRBJ1-2
v_gene: TRBV21-1
abundance: -
d_gene: -
CDR3nt: TGTGCCAGCAGCCAAACCTCCGGACAGGGTCTTGGCTATGGCTACACCTTC
CDR3aa: CASSQTSGQGLGYGYTF

len: 18
j_gene: TRBJ2-6
v_gene: TRBV4-1
abundance: -
d_gene: TRBD1
CDR3nt: TGCGCCAGCAGCCAAACAAGACAGGGGGCTTATGGGGCCAACGTCCTGACTTTC
CDR3aa: CASSQTRQGAYGANVLTF

len: 16
j_gene: TRBJ2-1
v_gene: TRBV13
abundance: -
d_gene: -
CDR3nt: TGTGCCAGCAGCTTAGGCCTAAGGATCTCCTACAATGAGCAGTTCTTC
CDR3aa: CASSLGLRISYNEQFF

len: 17
j_gene: TRBJ1-6
v_gene: TRBV5-4
abundance: -
d_gene: -
CDR3nt: TGTGCCAGCAGCCTGCTTGACGGGAATCGGGTAAATTCACCCCTCCACTTT
CDR3aa: CASSLLDGNRVNSPLHF

len: 16
j_gene: TRBJ2-1
v_gene: TRBV5-4
abundance: -
d_gene: TRBD1
CDR3nt: TGTGCCAGCAGCCCGCAGGGACAGACTATTAGCAATGAGCAGTTCTTC
CDR3aa: CASSPQGQTISNEQFF